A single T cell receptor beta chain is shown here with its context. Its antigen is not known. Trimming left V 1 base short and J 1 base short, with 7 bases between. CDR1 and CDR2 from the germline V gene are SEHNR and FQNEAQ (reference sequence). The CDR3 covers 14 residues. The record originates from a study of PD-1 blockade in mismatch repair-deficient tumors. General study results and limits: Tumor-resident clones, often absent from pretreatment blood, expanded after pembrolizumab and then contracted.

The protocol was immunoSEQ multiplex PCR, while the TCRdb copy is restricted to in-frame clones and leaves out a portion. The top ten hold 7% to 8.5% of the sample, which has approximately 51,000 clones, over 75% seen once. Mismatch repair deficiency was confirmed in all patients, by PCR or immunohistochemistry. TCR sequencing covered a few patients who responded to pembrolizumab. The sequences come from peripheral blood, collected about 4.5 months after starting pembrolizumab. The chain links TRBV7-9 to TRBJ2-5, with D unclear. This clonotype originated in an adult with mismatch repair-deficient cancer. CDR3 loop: CASSLVASQETQYF. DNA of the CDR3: TGTGCCAGCAGCTTAGTCGCCAGCCAAGAGACCCAGTACTTC.